Detailed here is one T cell receptor (beta chain). Its antigen is currently unknown. Single viable CD3+CD4+CD8-CD45RO+ cells were sorted as the memory CD4+ T cells. The ends were cut back, 8 bases at V and 6 bases at J, with 11 bases in the middle. The CDR3 contains 12 residues. Germline V gene lookup returns CDR1 MDHEN and CDR2 SYDVKM. This sample was taken from a study of memory CD4+ T cells and cytomegalovirus serostatus. Regarding the study as a whole: About 40% of the roughly 150 known CMV-associated TCRbeta sequences appeared in CD4+ memory.

Profiling relied on immunoSEQ multiplex PCR, and the TCRdb table lists in-frame clones only, not all of them. The repertoire includes about 58,000 clones, more than 70% of them detected once, and 0.5% sits in the top ten. This TCR came from an adult in good health and CMV-seronegative. Some clones in this sample may be carry-over from other donors' samples. The sample consisted of memory CD4+ T cells from blood. J is TRBJ1-3 and V is TRBV28; D is ambiguous. The CDR3 bases are TGTGCCAGCCTGTCTTTAGAAAACACCATATATTTT. The encoded protein is CASLSLENTIYF.